This TCR beta chain comes out of a study of identical twins. Regarding this clonotype: Its antigen is undetermined.

All of the donors were Caucasians in good health. Findings and limits, study-wide: It was out-of-frame TCR alpha sharing in monozygotic twins that models underestimated. The authors drew conclusions from cross-sectional statistical analysis rather than following the same donors. Weaker excess twin sharing was observed in beta out-of-frame sequences.

TCRdb ran MiXCR on the 5' RACE reads and lists one entry per CDR3 protein. This table has 250,000 or so distinct CDR3 sequences, roughly 8% appearing once. Separately, the same data were catalogued under a study of yellow fever vaccine responses in identical twins.

Sequences were obtained from CD8+ T cells sorted from blood. This clonotype was sampled from a woman aged 18-29 years in good health.

The CDR3 sequence: CASSPRTGGYYEQYF. The CDR3 nucleotides are TGTGCCAGCAGCCCTCGGACAGGGGGCTACTACGAGCAGTACTTC. V usage is TRBV7-6 and J usage is TRBJ2-7, with 11 bases identical to TRBD1. The V segment lost 5 bases and the J segment 3 bases; nucleotides outside the gene matches: 6. The CDR3 loop spans 15 amino acids. CDR1 SGHVS and CDR2 FNYEAQ come from the germline V gene.